This paragraph covers one T cell receptor (beta chain) sequence. The antigen is unknown. The PCR was carried out with 60 Vbeta primers and 13 Jbeta primers. Measured with immunoSEQ multiplex PCR; TCRdb has only the in-frame clones, and not every one. The sample carries approximately 110,000 clones, about 79% recorded once. This record comes from a study of cytomegalovirus exposure and HLA in healthy donors. The CDR3 sequence is 15 residues long. Study-level findings and limits: Later examination showed HLA-associated TCR beta chains had greater clonal expansion than equally common others.

V is TRBV21-1 and J is TRBJ1-2; TRBD1 is the table's D call, not checked against the DNA. TRBV21-1 is given as a pseudogene. This TCR was sampled from a man aged 50-59 years in good health and CMV-seropositive. The sequencing input was PBMCs. CDR3 DNA sequence: TGTGCCAGCAGCAAAGTGAGGGGACAGGTCTATGGCTACACCTTC. Its translation is CASSKVRGQVYGYTF.